A selection of T cell receptor beta chains follows, all from one sample in a study of T cells in Graves' hyperthyroidism and ophthalmopathy. Each CDR3 protein is one row after TCRdb ran MiXCR on the multiplex PCR reads. The sample consists of roughly 240,000 distinct CDR3 sequences, almost 25% of them appearing once. The sequencing sample was made of blood. All receptors come from a middle-aged woman with Graves' ophthalmopathy. Both conserved end residues are part of each CDR3. A D gene is named only where the DNA matches it firmly. Not every row has a clone size; where given, it reads once, few, many or a size class.

j_call	d_call	v_call	clone_size	cdr3_aa	cdr3_nt
TRBJ1-2	NA	TRBV29-1	many	CSVGNRANYGYTF	TGCAGCGTTGGGAACAGGGCTAACTATGGCTACACCTTC
TRBJ2-7	NA	TRBV5-1	many	CASSTGQGFYEQYF	TGCGCCAGCAGCACGGGACAAGGGTTTTACGAGCAGTACTTC
TRBJ1-1	NA	TRBV4-2	many	CASSQDPRNTEAFF	TGTGCCAGCAGCCAAGATCCAAGGAACACTGAAGCTTTCTTT
TRBJ2-5	TRBD1	TRBV20-1	NA	CSAPGQGRETQYF	TGCAGTGCACCGGGACAGGGGCGAGAGACCCAGTACTTC
TRBJ1-5	TRBD1	TRBV6-2/TRBV6-3	many	CASRSGGPGQPQHF	TGTGCCAGCAGATCAGGGGGCCCCGGACAGCCCCAGCATTTT
TRBJ2-5	NA	TRBV6-2/TRBV6-3	NA	CASSGLAKETQYF	TGTGCCAGCAGTGGGCTAGCTAAAGAGACCCAGTACTTC
TRBJ2-2	TRBD1	TRBV5-1	many	CASSLTPGQAITGELFF	TGCGCCAGCAGCTTGACTCCGGGACAGGCGATCACCGGGGAGCTGTTTTTT
TRBJ1-6	NA	TRBV5-1	many	CASSLERPGNSPLHF	TGCGCCAGCAGCTTGGAGCGCCCGGGGAATTCACCCCTCCACTTT
TRBJ1-5	TRBD1	TRBV29-1	many	CSVLQGDSNQPQHF	TGCAGCGTATTACAGGGGGATAGCAATCAGCCCCAGCATTTT
TRBJ1-1	NA	TRBV6-5	many	CASSYSGLNTEAFF	TGTGCCAGCAGTTACTCAGGGTTGAACACTGAAGCTTTCTTT
TRBJ2-7	TRBD2	TRBV7-9	many	CASSPGGYYEQYF	TGTGCCAGCAGCCCGGGGGGTTACTACGAGCAGTACTTC
TRBJ1-1	NA	TRBV11-1	many	CASSYGERTEAFF	TGTGCCAGCAGCTACGGTGAGCGGACTGAAGCTTTCTTT
TRBJ2-4	TRBD1	TRBV12-3/TRBV12-4	once	CASSPETGLNIQYF	TGTGCCAGCAGTCCCGAGACAGGGTTGAACATTCAGTACTTC
TRBJ2-5	NA	TRBV28	many	CASTLGQGGEETQYF	TGTGCCAGCACCTTAGGGCAGGGAGGAGAAGAGACCCAGTACTTC
TRBJ2-2	NA	TRBV5-1	many	CASAGGQINTGELFF	TGCGCCAGCGCCGGGGGACAAATTAACACCGGGGAGCTGTTTTTT
TRBJ1-6	NA	TRBV28	many	CASAEKPESYNSPLHF	TGTGCCAGCGCCGAAAAACCCGAGTCCTATAATTCACCCCTCCACTTT
TRBJ1-1	NA	TRBV14	many	CASSQVRVPAFF	TGTGCCAGCAGCCAAGTCAGAGTACCCGCTTTCTTT
TRBJ2-7	NA	TRBV7-2	few	CLWTGGISYEQYF	TGTCTTTGGACGGGTGGGATCTCCTACGAGCAGTACTTC
TRBJ2-5	TRBD1	TRBV28	many	CASGSQGTVETQYF	TGTGCCAGCGGCTCCCAAGGGACAGTGGAGACCCAGTACTTC
TRBJ2-5	NA	TRBV6-1	NA	CASSEMGATQETQYF	TGTGCCAGCAGTGAAATGGGGGCCACCCAAGAGACCCAGTACTTC
TRBJ2-7	NA	TRBV28	many	CASSPPRGNSYEQYF	TGTGCCAGCAGCCCTCCCCGGGGGAACTCCTACGAGCAGTACTTC
TRBJ2-7	NA	TRBV20-1	many	CSARDPSGLSYEQYF	TGCAGTGCTAGAGATCCTTCGGGGTTGTCCTACGAGCAGTACTTC
TRBJ1-2	NA	TRBV28	NA	CASFGANYGYTF	TGTGCCAGCTTCGGGGCGAACTATGGCTACACCTTC
TRBJ2-7	TRBD2	TRBV20-1	NA	CSASPGGSYEQYF	TGCAGTGCTAGTCCGGGGGGAAGCTACGAGCAGTACTTC
TRBJ2-2	TRBD2	TRBV19	many	CASSRLAGGPTGELFF	TGTGCCAGTAGCCGACTAGCGGGAGGGCCCACCGGGGAGCTGTTTTTT
TRBJ2-7	NA	TRBV7-2	many	CASSLSSASYEQYF	TGTGCCAGCAGCTTAAGTAGTGCGTCCTACGAGCAGTACTTC
TRBJ2-1	NA	TRBV12-3/TRBV12-4	few	CASRPGRAFYEQFF	TGTGCCAGCAGACCGGGCAGGGCCTTCTACGAGCAGTTCTTC
TRBJ2-5	NA	TRBV27	many	CASGQGSETQYF	TGTGCCAGCGGTCAGGGGTCAGAGACCCAGTACTTC
TRBJ2-3	NA	TRBV13	many	CASSLTTDTQYF	TGTGCCAGCAGCCTGACCACAGATACGCAGTATTTT
TRBJ2-7	NA	TRBV28	many	CASSLHGRDYEQYF	TGTGCCAGCAGTTTACACGGACGGGACTACGAGCAGTACTTC
TRBJ1-3	NA	TRBV12-3/TRBV12-4	many	CASSHRDSGNTIYF	TGTGCCAGCAGCCACAGGGACTCTGGAAACACCATATATTTT
TRBJ1-1	NA	TRBV30	NA	CAWSRRAEAFF	TGTGCCTGGAGTCGTCGCGCCGAAGCTTTCTTT
TRBJ1-2	NA	TRBV19	once	CASSIMDSLRYGYTF	TGTGCCAGTAGTATAATGGACAGTCTTCGTTATGGCTACACCTTC
TRBJ2-5	NA	TRBV20-1	NA	CSEQGQETQYF	TGCAGTGAGCAGGGGCAAGAGACCCAGTACTTC
TRBJ2-2	NA	TRBV2	many	CASSTGTTTGELFF	TGTGCCAGCAGTACGGGGACAACGACCGGGGAGCTGTTTTTT
TRBJ2-7	TRBD2	TRBV4-1	many	CASSQPSGLPKYF	TGCGCCAGCAGCCAGCCTTCGGGACTACCTAAGTACTTC
TRBJ1-5	TRBD1	TRBV20-1	many	CSAGQGAGGGQPQHF	TGCAGTGCTGGACAAGGGGCAGGGGGCGGACAGCCCCAGCATTTT
TRBJ2-3	NA	TRBV30	many	CAWSLQTNTDTQYF	TGTGCCTGGAGTCTCCAGACTAACACAGATACGCAGTATTTT
TRBJ1-5	TRBD1	TRBV6-8	NA	CASSHSTGEASNQPQHF	TGTGCCAGCAGTCACTCGACAGGGGAAGCAAGCAATCAGCCCCAGCATTTT
TRBJ2-5	TRBD2	TRBV4-1	many	CASSSPFSREGTQYF	TGCGCCAGCAGCAGCCCCTTTTCGCGGGAGGGGACCCAGTACTTC
TRBJ2-5	TRBD1	TRBV28	many	CASSYTGGRETQYF	TGTGCCAGCAGTTATACAGGGGGCCGGGAGACCCAGTACTTC
TRBJ2-2	NA	TRBV11-3	many	CASSYRDRPGELFF	TGTGCCAGCAGCTACAGGGACCGGCCCGGGGAGCTGTTTTTT
TRBJ2-7	TRBD2	TRBV6-2/TRBV6-3	many	CASSTAAGGTYEQYF	TGTGCCAGCAGTACGGCAGCGGGAGGGACCTACGAGCAGTACTTC
TRBJ2-7	NA	TRBV27	many	CASSWAPEVGYEQYF	TGTGCCAGCAGTTGGGCCCCTGAGGTCGGGTACGAGCAGTACTTC
TRBJ2-7	TRBD2	TRBV6-1	many	CASTETSGRVYEQYF	TGTGCCAGCACCGAGACTAGCGGGAGGGTTTACGAGCAGTACTTC
TRBJ1-1	NA	TRBV10-3	many	CAISDVNTEAFF	TGTGCCATCAGTGACGTAAACACTGAAGCTTTCTTT
TRBJ1-5	TRBD1	TRBV6-5	NA	CASSYWQGVQPQHF	TGTGCCAGCAGTTACTGGCAGGGGGTCCAGCCCCAGCATTTT
TRBJ2-5	TRBD2	TRBV28	few	CASSFRVGRNQETQYF	TGTGCCAGCAGTTTTAGAGTCGGGAGGAACCAAGAGACCCAGTACTTC